This TCR beta chain was obtained from a study of CD8 T cells in ankylosing spondylitis. Germline CDR1 and CDR2: MDHEN and SYDVKM. Trimming removed 6 bases from V and 2 bases from J; junction bases left unmatched: 11. There are 16 residues in the CDR3. General study findings and limits: Roughly eight highly homologous variants formed a TCR beta motif that appeared characteristic of ankylosing spondylitis blood. Disease-associated clonotypes exhibited CD8+ identity and were relatively infrequent in peripheral blood. Reactive arthritis synovial fluid and blood previously showed some of these motif variants.

Comments on this clonotype: Its target is unknown.

Quantitative 5'-RACE was performed with molecular barcodes, and it yielded the TCR beta libraries. Via MiXCR, TCRdb re-called the 5' RACE reads, giving one row per CDR3 protein. The data contain under 950,000 distinct CDR3 sequences, around 19% of them singletons. This receptor was taken from a male donor with ankylosing spondylitis. V and J are TRBV28 and TRBJ2-7, with 9 bases aligning to TRBD1. The sample taken for sequencing was blood, either unsorted or a sorted T cell fraction (not recorded which). Here the CDR3 reads CASSLGPGQGPYEQYF. In DNA, the CDR3 is TGTGCCAGCAGCTTGGGGCCGGGACAGGGACCCTACGAGCAGTACTTC.